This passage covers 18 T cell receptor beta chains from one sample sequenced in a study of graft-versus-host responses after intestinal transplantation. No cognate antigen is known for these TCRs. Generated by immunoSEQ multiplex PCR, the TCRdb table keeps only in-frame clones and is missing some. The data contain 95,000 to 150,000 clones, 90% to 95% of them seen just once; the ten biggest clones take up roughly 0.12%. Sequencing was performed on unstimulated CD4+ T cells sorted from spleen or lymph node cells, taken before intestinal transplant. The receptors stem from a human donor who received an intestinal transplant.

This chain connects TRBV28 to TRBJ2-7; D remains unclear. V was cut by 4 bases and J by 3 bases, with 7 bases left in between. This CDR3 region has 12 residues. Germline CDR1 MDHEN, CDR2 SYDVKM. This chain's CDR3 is CASSWPDYEQYF. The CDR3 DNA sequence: TGTGCCAGCAGTTGGCCCGACTACGAGCAGTACTTC. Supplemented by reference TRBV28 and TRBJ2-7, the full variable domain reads DVKVTQSSRYLVKRTGEKVFLECVQDMDHENMFWYRQDPGLGLRLIYFSYDVKMKEKGDIPEGYSVSREKKERFSLILESASTNQTSMYLCASSWPDYEQYFGPGTRLTVT.

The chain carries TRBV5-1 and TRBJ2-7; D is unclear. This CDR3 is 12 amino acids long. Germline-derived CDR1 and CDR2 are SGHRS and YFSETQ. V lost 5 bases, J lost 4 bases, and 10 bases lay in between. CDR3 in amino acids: CASRLSQYEQYF. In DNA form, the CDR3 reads TGCGCCAGCAGACTATCCCAATACGAGCAGTACTTC. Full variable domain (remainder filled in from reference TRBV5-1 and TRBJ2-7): KAGVTQTPRYLIKTRGQQVTLSCSPISGHRSVSWYQQTPGQGLQFLFEYFSETQRNKGNFPGRFSGRQFSNSRSEMNVSTLELGDSALYLCASRLSQYEQYFGPGTRLTVT.

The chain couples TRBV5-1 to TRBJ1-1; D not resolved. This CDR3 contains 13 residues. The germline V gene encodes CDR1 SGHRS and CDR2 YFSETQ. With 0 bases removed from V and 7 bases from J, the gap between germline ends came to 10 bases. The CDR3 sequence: CASSLGAANEAFF. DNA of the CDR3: TGCGCCAGCAGCTTGGGGGCAGCTAATGAAGCTTTCTTT. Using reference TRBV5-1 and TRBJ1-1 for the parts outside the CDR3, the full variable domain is KAGVTQTPRYLIKTRGQQVTLSCSPISGHRSVSWYQQTPGQGLQFLFEYFSETQRNKGNFPGRFSGRQFSNSRSEMNVSTLELGDSALYLCASSLGAANEAFFGQGTRLTVV.

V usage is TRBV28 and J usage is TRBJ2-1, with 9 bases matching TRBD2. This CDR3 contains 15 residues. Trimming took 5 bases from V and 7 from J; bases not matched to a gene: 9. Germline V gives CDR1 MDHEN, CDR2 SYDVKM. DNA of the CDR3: TGTGCCAGCAGTCTACCCGGGACTAGCTATAATGAGCAGTTCTTC. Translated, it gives CASSLPGTSYNEQFF.

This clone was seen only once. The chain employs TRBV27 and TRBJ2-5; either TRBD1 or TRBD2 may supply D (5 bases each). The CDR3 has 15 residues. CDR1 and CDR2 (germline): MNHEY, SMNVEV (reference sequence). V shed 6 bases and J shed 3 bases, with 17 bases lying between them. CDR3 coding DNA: TGTGCCAGCAGACGCAATGGGGTGGGGGAAGAGACCCAGTACTTC. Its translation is CASRRNGVGEETQYF.

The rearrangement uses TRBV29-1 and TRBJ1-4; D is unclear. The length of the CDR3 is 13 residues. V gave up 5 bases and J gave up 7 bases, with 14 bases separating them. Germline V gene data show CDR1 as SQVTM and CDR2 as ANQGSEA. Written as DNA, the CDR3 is TGCAGCGTTTTAGGGAGGGAAGCTGAAAAACTGTTTTTT. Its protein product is CSVLGREAEKLFF.

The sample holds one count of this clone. The CDR3 protein is CASALGNTEAFF. The CDR3 nucleotides read TGCGCCAGCGCCCTAGGGAACACTGAAGCTTTCTTT. The genes are TRBV5-1 and TRBJ1-1; no reliable D call. This CDR3 is built from 12 residues. Germline lookup yields CDR1 SGHRS and CDR2 YFSETQ. Trimming stripped 7 bases from V and 1 base from J, with 8 bases between.

Here the CDR3 reads CASSLVASPDTQYF. Here the CDR3 DNA reads TGTGCCAGCAGCTTGGTGGCTAGCCCAGATACGCAGTATTTT. The chain employs TRBV5-6 and TRBJ2-3; the D gene is possibly TRBD2 (5 bases). Deletions cut 0 bases from V and 4 bases from J, with 9 bases between. CDR1 SGHDT and CDR2 YYEEEE come from the germline V gene. The CDR3 has 14 amino acids.

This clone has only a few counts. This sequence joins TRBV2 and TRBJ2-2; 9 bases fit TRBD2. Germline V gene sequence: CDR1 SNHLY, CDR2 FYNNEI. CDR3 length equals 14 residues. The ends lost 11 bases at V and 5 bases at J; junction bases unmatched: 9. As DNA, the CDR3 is TGTGCCGGGGGCGGGACTAGCCGGACCGGGGAGCTGTTTTTT. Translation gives CAGGGTSRTGELFF.

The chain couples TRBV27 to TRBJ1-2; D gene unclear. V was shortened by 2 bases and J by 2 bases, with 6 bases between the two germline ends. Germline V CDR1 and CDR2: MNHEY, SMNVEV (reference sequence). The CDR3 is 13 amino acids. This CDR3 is CASSLNRNYGYTF. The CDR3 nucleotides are TGTGCCAGCAGTTTAAACAGAAACTATGGCTACACCTTC.

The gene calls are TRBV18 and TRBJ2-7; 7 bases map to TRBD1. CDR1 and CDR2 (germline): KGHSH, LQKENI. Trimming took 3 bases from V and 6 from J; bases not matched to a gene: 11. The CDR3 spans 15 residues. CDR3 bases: TGTGCCAGCTCACCTAGCCTCGGGACAGAGGGCGAGCAGTACTTC. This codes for CASSPSLGTEGEQYF.

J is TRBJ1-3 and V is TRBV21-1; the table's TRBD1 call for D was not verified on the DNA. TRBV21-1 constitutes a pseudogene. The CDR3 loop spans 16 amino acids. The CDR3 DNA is TGTGCCAGCAGCCCAATGGGGCAGGACTCTGGAAACACCATATATTTT. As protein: CASSPMGQDSGNTIYF.

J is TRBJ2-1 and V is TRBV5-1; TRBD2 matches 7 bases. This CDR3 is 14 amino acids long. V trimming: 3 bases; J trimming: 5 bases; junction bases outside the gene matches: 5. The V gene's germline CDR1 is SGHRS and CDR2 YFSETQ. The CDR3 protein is CASSSRGTDNEQFF. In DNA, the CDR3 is TGCGCCAGCAGCTCGCGGGGGACCGACAATGAGCAGTTCTTC.

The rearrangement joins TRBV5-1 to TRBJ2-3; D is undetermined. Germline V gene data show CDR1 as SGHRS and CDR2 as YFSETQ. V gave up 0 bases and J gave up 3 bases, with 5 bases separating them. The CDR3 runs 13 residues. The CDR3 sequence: CASSLEWTDTQYF. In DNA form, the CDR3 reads TGCGCCAGCAGCTTGGAGTGGACAGATACGCAGTATTTT.

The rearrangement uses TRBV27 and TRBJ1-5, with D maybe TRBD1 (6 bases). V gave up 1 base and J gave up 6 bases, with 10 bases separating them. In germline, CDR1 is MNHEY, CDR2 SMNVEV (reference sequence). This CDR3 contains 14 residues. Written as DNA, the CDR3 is TGTGCCAGCAGTTTATGGGCAGGGGTTCAGCCCCAGCATTTT. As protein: CASSLWAGVQPQHF.

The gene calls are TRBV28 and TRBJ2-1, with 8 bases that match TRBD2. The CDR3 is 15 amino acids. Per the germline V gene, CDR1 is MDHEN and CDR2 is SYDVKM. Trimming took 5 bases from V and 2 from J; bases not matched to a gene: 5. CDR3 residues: CASSPDSGTYNEQFF. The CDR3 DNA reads TGTGCCAGCAGTCCAGATAGCGGGACCTACAATGAGCAGTTCTTC.

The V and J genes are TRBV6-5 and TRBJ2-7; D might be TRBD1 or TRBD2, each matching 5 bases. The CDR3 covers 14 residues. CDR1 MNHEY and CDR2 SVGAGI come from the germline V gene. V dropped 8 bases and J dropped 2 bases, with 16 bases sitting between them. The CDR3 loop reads CASQLRDHAYEQYF. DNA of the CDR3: TGTGCCAGCCAGTTACGGGACCATGCCTACGAGCAGTACTTC.

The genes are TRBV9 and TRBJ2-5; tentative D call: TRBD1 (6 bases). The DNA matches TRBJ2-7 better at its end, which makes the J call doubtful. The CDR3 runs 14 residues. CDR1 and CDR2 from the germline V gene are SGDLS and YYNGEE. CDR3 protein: CASSGQVEGYEQYF. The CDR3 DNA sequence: TGTGCCAGCAGCGGACAGGTTGAAGGCTACGAGCAGTACTTC.